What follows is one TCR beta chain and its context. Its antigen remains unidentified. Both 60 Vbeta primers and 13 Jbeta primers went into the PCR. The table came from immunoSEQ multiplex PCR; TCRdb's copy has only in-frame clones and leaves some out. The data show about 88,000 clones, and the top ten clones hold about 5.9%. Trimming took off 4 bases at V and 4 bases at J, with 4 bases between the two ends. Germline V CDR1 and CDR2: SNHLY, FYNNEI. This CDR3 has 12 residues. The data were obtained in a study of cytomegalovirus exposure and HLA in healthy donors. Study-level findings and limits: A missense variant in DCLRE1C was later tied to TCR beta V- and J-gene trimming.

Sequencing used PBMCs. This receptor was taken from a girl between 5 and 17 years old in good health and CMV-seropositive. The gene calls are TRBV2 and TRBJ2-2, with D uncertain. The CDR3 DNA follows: TGTGCCAGCAGTGTCGTCACCGGGGAGCTGTTTTTT. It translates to CASSVVTGELFF.